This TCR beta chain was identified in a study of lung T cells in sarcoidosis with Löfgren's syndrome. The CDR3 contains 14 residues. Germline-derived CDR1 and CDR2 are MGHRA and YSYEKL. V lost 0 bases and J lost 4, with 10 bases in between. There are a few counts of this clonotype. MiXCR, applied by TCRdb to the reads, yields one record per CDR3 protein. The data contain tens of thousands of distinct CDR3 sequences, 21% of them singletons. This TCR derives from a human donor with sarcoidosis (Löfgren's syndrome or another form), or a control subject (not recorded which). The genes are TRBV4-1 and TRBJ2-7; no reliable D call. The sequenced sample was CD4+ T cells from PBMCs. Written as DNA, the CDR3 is TGCGCCAGCAGCCAAGACGCTAGTAGGTACGAGCAGTACTTC. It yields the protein CASSQDASRYEQYF.